The clone carrying this TCR beta chain was detected a few times. Antigen: not known. This entry is derived from a study of T cell repertoires in cytomegalovirus infection. Overall study context: Epitope selection comprised recently identified HLA-C-restricted CMV epitopes and well-studied HLA-B-restricted CMV epitopes. Through public TCR beta signatures, both CMV infection and matching HLA type were indicated. Study-level results: CMV carriers with the relevant HLA were identified by cumulative public TCR beta family frequency. HLA-C-restricted CMV clonotypes gave the most frequent clonotype in two of eight donors.

The CDR3 is 16 residues long. Germline V gives CDR1 SGHVS, CDR2 FNYEAQ. The V and J ends lost 2 bases and 7 bases, in that order; junction bases with no gene match: 11. TCRdb processed the reads anew with MiXCR; each CDR3 protein has one entry. The sample shows about 470,000 distinct CDR3 sequences, about 42% of them seen only once. This specimen consisted of cultured PBMCs, obtained from culture after CMV antigen stimulation. V gene TRBV7-6 combines with J gene TRBJ2-7, with 10 nucleotides matching TRBD2. This receptor was obtained from a human donor in good health (CMV status not recorded). Some clones in this sample may be carry-over from other donors' samples. CDR3 DNA sequence: TGTGCCAGCAGCTTATACCTAGCGGGAGAAGGCGGGGAGCAGTACTTC. As protein: CASSLYLAGEGGEQYF.